This T cell receptor (beta chain) derives from a study of cytotoxic CD8 clonotypes in ibrutinib-treated CLL. Germline CDR1 and CDR2: SGHRS and YFSETQ. CDR3 length equals 16 residues. Trimming removed 1 base from V and 0 bases from J, with 14 bases in between. This clone was seen a single time. Method: immunoSEQ multiplex PCR; TCRdb's copy keeps in-frame clones and lacks some. The table has about 330,000 clones, about 61% seen once. Sequenced material: PBMCs, taken after 36 months of ibrutinib treatment. This clonotype originated in a human donor with chronic lymphocytic leukemia. The rearrangement links TRBV5-1 to TRBJ2-7; D remains ambiguous. This CDR3 is CASSLSPGTISYEQYF. DNA of the CDR3: TGCGCCAGCAGCTTGTCCCCAGGAACGATCTCCTACGAGCAGTACTTC.